This T cell receptor beta chain was sequenced for a study of blood T cell repertoires in COVID-19. Original processing notes: Estimates of nucleated cell counts were drawn from the amplification of reference gene primers. TCRdb's copy holds only in-frame clones and misses some; the assay was immunoSEQ multiplex PCR. V and J calls and clone size come straight from that table; D and trimming were deduced from the DNA. This sample has about 140,000 clones; 84% occur once, and the top ten carry under 7%. Participant ages covered about 18 to 100 years across 20 to 30 US areas. The CDR3 runs to 14 residues. Germline loops: CDR1 ENHRY, CDR2 SYGVKD. Losses at the gene ends were 11 bases for V and 10 bases for J; bases not matched to a gene: 11.

The clonotype originates from a man in his forties with acute COVID-19. J is TRBJ2-1 and V is TRBV10-3; TRBD2 matches at 13 bases. Sequencing input: PBMCs or T cells enriched from blood (not recorded which). For the CDR3, the DNA is TGTGCCTTAGGGACTAGCGGGAAGGGAGGCGAGCAGTTCTTC. It translates to CALGTSGKGGEQFF.